This TCR beta chain came from a study of identical twins. Findings and limits, study-wide: These conclusions were based on statistical analysis (cross-sectional, not following the same donors). Recombination models fit unrelated individuals' TCR alpha sharing but underestimated twins'. Surplus twin overlap in beta out-of-frame sequences was less pronounced.

TCRdb reprocessed the 5' RACE reads via MiXCR and lists one record per CDR3 protein. The data contain 300,000 to 350,000 distinct CDR3 sequences, 12% of them singletons. This clonotype was recorded at least ten times. Its antigen is unidentified. Germline trimming cut 3 bases from V and 6 bases from J; bases unmatched to any gene: 6. Germline assignment: CDR1 DFQATT and CDR2 SNEGSKA (reference sequence). This CDR3 region has 14 residues. The same sample was also studied in work on yellow fever vaccine responses in identical twins.

This chain links TRBV20-1 with TRBJ1-5; 9 bases agree with TRBD1. The clonotype was recovered from a woman younger than 35 in good health. The material sequenced was CD8+ T cells sorted from blood. The CDR3 coding sequence is TGCAGTGCTAGGGACAGGGGTTTTCCTCAGCCCCAGCATTTT. Translating it yields CSARDRGFPQPQHF.